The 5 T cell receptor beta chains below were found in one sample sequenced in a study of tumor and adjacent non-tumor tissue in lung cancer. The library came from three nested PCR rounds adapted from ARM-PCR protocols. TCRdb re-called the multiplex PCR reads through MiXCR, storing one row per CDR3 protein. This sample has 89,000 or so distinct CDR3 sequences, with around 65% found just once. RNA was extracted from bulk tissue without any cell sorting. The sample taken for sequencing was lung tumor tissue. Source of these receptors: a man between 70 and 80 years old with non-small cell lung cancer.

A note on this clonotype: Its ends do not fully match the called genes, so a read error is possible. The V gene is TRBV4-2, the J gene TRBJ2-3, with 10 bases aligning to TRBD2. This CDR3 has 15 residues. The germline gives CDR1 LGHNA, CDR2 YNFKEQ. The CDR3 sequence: CASRLAGSGTDTQYF. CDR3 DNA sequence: TGTGCCAGCAGACTAGCGGGGAGTGGCACAGATACACAGTATTTT.

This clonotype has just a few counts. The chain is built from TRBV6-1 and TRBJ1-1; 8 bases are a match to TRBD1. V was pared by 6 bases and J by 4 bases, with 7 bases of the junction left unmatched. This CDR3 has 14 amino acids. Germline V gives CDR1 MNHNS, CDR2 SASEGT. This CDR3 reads CASRIIQGGTEAFF. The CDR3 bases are TGTGCCAGCAGAATCATACAGGGGGGCACTGAAGCTTTCTTT.

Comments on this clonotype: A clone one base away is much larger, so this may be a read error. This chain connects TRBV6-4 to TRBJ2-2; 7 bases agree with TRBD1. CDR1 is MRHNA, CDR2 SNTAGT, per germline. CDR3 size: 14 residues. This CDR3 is CAGRTGDDGGELFF. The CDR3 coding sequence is TGTGCCGGCAGAACAGGGGACGACGGCGGGGAGCTGTTTTTT.

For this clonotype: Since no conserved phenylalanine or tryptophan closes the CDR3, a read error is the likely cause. CDR3 amino acids: CASSLVALNTGELFS. CDR3 in DNA: TGCGCCAGCAGCTTGGTAGCCTTGAACACCGGGGAGCTGTTTTCT. The chain links TRBV5-1 to TRBJ2-2; D gene uncertain. CDR3 length: 15 amino acids. Germline loops: CDR1 SGHRS, CDR2 YFSETQ. V was trimmed by 0 bases and J by 1 base, leaving 7 bases between them.

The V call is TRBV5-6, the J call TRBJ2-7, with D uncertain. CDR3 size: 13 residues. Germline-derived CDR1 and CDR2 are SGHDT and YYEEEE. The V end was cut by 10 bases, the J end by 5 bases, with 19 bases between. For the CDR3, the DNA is TGTGCCTACAGCTTGTGGTCACCCGACGAGCAGTACTTC. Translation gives CAYSLWSPDEQYF.